This T cell receptor beta chain originates from a study of T-cell reconstitution after alpha-beta-depleted transplantation in children. The CDR3 has 16 residues. V gave up 0 bases and J gave up 3 bases, with 15 bases separating them. Germline CDR1 is SGHTA and CDR2 is FQGNSA. Preparation of the TCRbeta library was carried out with unique molecular identifiers. TCRdb re-derived calls from the PCR reads in MiXCR, one entry per CDR3 protein. The table lists a few hundred thousand distinct CDR3 sequences, 9.5% to 15% of them singletons. This specimen was PBMCs from the stem cell graft donor, taken from the stem cell graft. The TCR sequence derives from a human donor who donated a stem cell graft to a child with combined immunodeficiency. J is TRBJ2-7 and V is TRBV7-2; possible D gene TRBD1, 6 bases. CDR3 region: CASSLALGHRGYEQYF. In DNA, the CDR3 is TGTGCCAGCAGCTTAGCGCTGGGACACCGGGGCTACGAGCAGTACTTC.